Listed here is a single T cell receptor beta chain. The antigen is not known. The CDR3 spans 15 residues. V lost 6 bases, J lost 5 bases, and 20 bases lay in between. Germline V gives CDR1 MDHEN, CDR2 SYDVKM. Repertoires were generated with immunoSEQ multiplex PCR, while TCRdb's copy carries only in-frame clones and drops some. The sample lists about 30,000 clones, around 83% occurring once. The sample originates from a study of PD-1 blockade in classical Hodgkin lymphoma. About the research overall: The patients were dosed with nivolumab 3 mg/kg, infused intravenously every 2 weeks. Findings and limits, study-wide: In CD4+ cells, TCR diversity went up significantly by C4D1, but in CD8+ cells it did not.

Time point given: cycle 4 day 1 (C4D1), after six to seven weeks of nivolumab. Every patient had relapsed following autologous stem cell transplantation, and cohorts differed in brentuximab vedotin exposure. Thawed PBMCs underwent magnetic negative selection to yield purified CD4+ T cells. The sequence was collected from a human donor with classical Hodgkin lymphoma. The chain combines TRBV28 with TRBJ2-7; maybe TRBD2 (6 bases). Here the sequenced sample was CD4+ T cells from blood, taken before the fourth cycle of nivolumab. CDR3 region: CASSPWGGPYHEQYF. The CDR3 DNA follows: TGTGCCAGCAGCCCCTGGGGAGGCCCTTACCACGAGCAGTACTTC.